This entry concerns a single T cell receptor beta chain. Generated by immunoSEQ multiplex PCR, the TCRdb table keeps only in-frame clones and is missing some. The data show around 450,000 clones, 70% to 90% seen once. This sample is drawn from a study of blood T cell repertoires in COVID-19. CDR3 length: 11 amino acids. With V trimmed by 6 bases and J by 9 bases, 4 bases remained unmatched. Looked up from germline, CDR1 is LNHDA and CDR2 is SQIVND (reference sequence). The TCR originated in a woman under 30 with acute COVID-19. The gene calls are TRBV19 and TRBJ1-1; the match to TRBD1 covers 7 bases. The sample consisted of PBMCs or T cells enriched from blood (not recorded which). CDR3 nucleotide sequence: TGTGCCAGTAGCAGGGGGGACAAAGCTTTCTTT. As protein: CASSRGDKAFF.